A selection of T cell receptor beta chains follows, all from one sample in a study of cytomegalovirus exposure and HLA in healthy donors. This table comes from immunoSEQ multiplex PCR, and its TCRdb copy is limited to in-frame clones, with some not included. The sample consists of approximately 70,000 clones, 85% to 95% of them appearing once. Sequencing used PBMCs. The receptors stem from a woman aged 18-30 years in good health and CMV-seronegative. Each CDR3 is given without its conserved first and last residue. Fields, in order: clone size, CDR3 length, V gene, CDR3 protein. The size field is filled for only some rows; it gives once, few, many or a size class.

NA | 13 | TRBV29-1 | SVSGLAGGLETQY
NA | 15 | TRBV7-3 | ASSLIGTSGSLSEQF
NA | 13 | TRBV19 | ASSGTGGKHNEQF
NA | 12 | TRBV27 | ASSRDRANTEAF
NA | 9 | TRBV5-1 | ASSFYVKQF
NA | 12 | TRBV4-3 | ASSQDPGGDGYT
NA | 11 | TRBV11-2 | ASSTQRDTEAF
NA | 15 | TRBV13 | ASSQPGLAGANYEQY
NA | 12 | TRBV5-4 | ASSFIGSTDTQY
NA | 16 | TRBV4-2 | ASSQVLLAGGRADTQY
NA | 13 | TRBV4-3 | ASSQEGQGLSGYT
NA | 12 | TRBV5-1 | ASSPGGGLNIQY
NA | 13 | TRBV19 | ASSPDYLGRNIQY
NA | 13 | TRBV7-6 | ASSTPGEMGQPQH
NA | 12 | TRBV19 | ASSLAGVNTEAF
once | 13 | TRBV4-1 | ASSQRGPGANVLT
NA | 12 | TRBV19 | ASSKGQRNEKLF
NA | 14 | TRBV7-2 | ASSYLAGGFTGELF
NA | 9 | TRBV27 | ASTQQGSQF
NA | 13 | TRBV5-4 | ASSQDSASNEKLF
once | 13 | TRBV13 | ASSVLAGGHNEQF
NA | 15 | TRBV4-1 | ASSQVIAGITYNEQF
NA | 12 | TRBV7-3 | ASSLTAAGDTQY
once | 13 | TRBV6-1 | ASSDLAQGWGKLF
NA | 17 | TRBV28 | ASLMGTGTSGAIPGEQY
NA | 14 | TRBV6-4 | ASSEETSGASDTQY
NA | 11 | TRBV19 | ASSIQPTGEQY
once | 19 | TRBV7-2 | ASSLAVRLNLAGGLFYEQY
NA | 10 | TRBV10-3 | AIGLAEDTQY
NA | 11 | TRBV7-3 | ASSTAGGYGYT
NA | 12 | TRBV5-4 | ASSWGGSTYEQY
NA | 15 | TRBV11-2 | ASSFLRGPNSYNEQF
once | 12 | TRBV2 | ASSVGVAGGTQY
NA | 13 | TRBV2 | ASSESGRGYNEQF
once | 12 | TRBV11-3 | ASSLGQGYNEQF
NA | 9 | TRBV29-1 | SVGGAGELF
NA | 11 | TRBV13 | ASSLGGGSPLH
NA | 12 | TRBV28 | ASSLPLEGQPQH
NA | 13 | TRBV5-4 | ASSVSGGAAGELF
NA | 13 | TRBV11-2 | ASSPRTGGIYGYT
NA | 14 | TRBV19 | ASSIPLTDYNEKLF
NA | 9 | TRBV2 | ARGEGGEQY
NA | 13 | TRBV4-1 | ASSRLQVWNSPLH
NA | 12 | TRBV19 | ASSRQGATYEQY
NA | 10 | TRBV27 | ASRHRGETQY
NA | 11 | TRBV28 | ASSFNGNQPQH
NA | 11 | TRBV2 | ASSEESIGGYT
NA | 12 | TRBV27 | ASSPGQGWTEAF
NA | 12 | TRBV7-9 | ASSLEGGRETQY
NA | 11 | TRBV28 | ASSLSRHYEQY
NA | 13 | TRBV2 | ASSIDRVGTDTQY
NA | 11 | TRBV7-2 | ASSGNRNQPQH